The 10 T cell receptor beta chains below come from one sample, sequenced in a study of blood T cell repertoires in COVID-19. Libraries were prepared by immunoSEQ multiplex PCR; TCRdb keeps only in-frame clonotypes and omits some of them. Found here are about 220,000 clones, 80% to 85% of them singletons; the top ten hold 3%. Sequenced: peripheral blood. Receptor source: a woman in her twenties or thirties who had recovered from COVID-19.

The gene calls are TRBV6-5 and TRBJ1-3; tentative D call: TRBD1 (6 bases). Germline loops: CDR1 MNHEY, CDR2 SVGAGI. Trimming took off 6 bases at V and 4 bases at J, with 16 bases between the two ends. The CDR3 consists of 15 residues. For the CDR3, the DNA is TGTGCCAGCAGCGACAGGCGTCCGGGCGGAAACACCATATATTTT. It is translated as CASSDRRPGGNTIYF.

V usage is TRBV6-2 or TRBV6-3 and J usage is TRBJ2-3, with D tentatively TRBD2 (5 bases). This CDR3 has 16 residues. Germline-derived CDR1 and CDR2 are MNHEY and SVGEGT. The V gene lost 0 bases and the J gene lost 0 bases, with 10 bases spanning the gap. For the CDR3, the DNA is TGTGCCAGCAGTTACTCCGGTAGCGACAGCACAGATACGCAGTATTTT. Translation: CASSYSGSDSTDTQYF.

The CDR3 bases are TGTGCCAGCAGCGCGGAATTAGCTCAGCAGACCCAGTACTTC. This gives the protein CASSAELAQQTQYF. This rearrangement joins TRBV11-2 to TRBJ2-5; D gene unclear. There are 14 residues in the CDR3. The germline V and J ends were trimmed by 5 bases and 6 bases, with 16 bases remaining between them. In germline, CDR1 is SGHAT, CDR2 FQNNGV.

The V call is TRBV9, the J call TRBJ2-1; TRBD2 agrees at 7 bases. CDR1 SGDLS and CDR2 YYNGEE come from the germline V gene. V dropped 0 bases and J dropped 0; count of bases not matched to a gene: 9. The CDR3 loop spans 18 amino acids. CDR3 sequence: CASSVATGRGSSYNEQFF. The DNA for the CDR3 is TGTGCCAGCAGCGTAGCTACGGGGAGGGGAAGCTCCTACAATGAGCAGTTCTTC.

The table lists this clone with a count of one. V is TRBV7-9 and J is TRBJ1-3; D uncertain. Trimming took off 1 base at V and 1 base at J, with 5 bases between the two ends. CDR1 and CDR2 (germline): SEHNR, FQNEAQ (reference sequence). The CDR3 extends over 14 amino acids. The CDR3 DNA sequence: TGTGCCAGCAGCTTAGGAGTATCTGGAAACACCATATATTTT. It yields the protein CASSLGVSGNTIYF.

The rearrangement joins TRBV24-1 to TRBJ1-5; no clear D gene. V gave up 4 bases and J gave up 5 bases, with 8 bases separating them. Germline V CDR1 and CDR2: KGHDR, SFDVKD. The CDR3 sequence is 13 residues long. CDR3 DNA sequence: TGTGCCACCAGTGACAGACACGATCAGCCCCAGCATTTT. This codes for CATSDRHDQPQHF.

The CDR3 DNA reads TGTGCCAGCGGTCAGGGCAGCTCTGGAAACACCATATATTTT. Amino acid sequence: CASGQGSSGNTIYF. The V call is TRBV6-5, the J call TRBJ1-3, with a possible D match to TRBD1 (5 bases). The CDR3 length is 14 residues. The V end was cut by 8 bases, the J end by 0 bases, with 11 bases between. Germline-derived CDR1 and CDR2 are MNHEY and SVGAGI.

The genes are TRBV6-5 and TRBJ1-1, with unresolved D. V was cut by 4 bases and J by 1 base, with 7 bases left in between. The germline CDR1 and CDR2 sequences are MNHEY and SVGAGI. The CDR3 is 13 residues long. The CDR3 loop reads CASSSTENTEAFF. The CDR3 DNA sequence: TGTGCCAGCAGTTCAACAGAGAACACTGAAGCTTTCTTT.

The chain joins TRBV6-1 to TRBJ2-7; TRBD1 matches at 11 bases. The CDR3 loop spans 15 amino acids. The junction had 5 bases not matched to a gene; V was cut back by 7 bases and J by 0 bases. Germline V gene sequence: CDR1 MNHNS, CDR2 SASEGT. CDR3 in DNA: TGTGCCAGCATTCGGGGGACAGGGGGCTCCTACGAGCAGTACTTC. Residues: CASIRGTGGSYEQYF.

This clone has more than one count but fewer than ten. The CDR3 DNA is TGCGCCAGCAGCTTACTGACTAGCGGGAAGGAGCAGTACTTC. It codes for CASSLLTSGKEQYF. V gene TRBV5-1 combines with J gene TRBJ2-7; TRBD2 matches 11 bases. This CDR3 is 14 amino acids long. Trimming at V came to 2 bases and at J to 7 bases, leaving 5 bases not matched to a gene. Germline CDR1 reads SGHRS; CDR2 reads YFSETQ.